This T cell receptor beta chain was captured in a study of T cell responses to AZD1222 COVID-19 vaccine. Profiling relied on immunoSEQ multiplex PCR, and the TCRdb table lists in-frame clones only, not all of them. The sample has about 110,000 clones, 70% to 90% seen once. There are 15 residues in the CDR3. Trimming took off 3 bases at V and 9 bases at J, with 18 bases between the two ends. Germline V gene lookup returns CDR1 KGHSH and CDR2 LQKENI. The V and J genes are TRBV18 and TRBJ2-1, with D possibly TRBD1 on 5 matching bases. Sample: peripheral blood, taken on day 0 of AZD1222 vaccination. This TCR was sampled from an adult in good health. This CDR3 is CASSPDSGPKIEQFF. Written as DNA, the CDR3 is TGTGCCAGCTCACCCGACAGTGGCCCAAAGATTGAGCAGTTCTTC.